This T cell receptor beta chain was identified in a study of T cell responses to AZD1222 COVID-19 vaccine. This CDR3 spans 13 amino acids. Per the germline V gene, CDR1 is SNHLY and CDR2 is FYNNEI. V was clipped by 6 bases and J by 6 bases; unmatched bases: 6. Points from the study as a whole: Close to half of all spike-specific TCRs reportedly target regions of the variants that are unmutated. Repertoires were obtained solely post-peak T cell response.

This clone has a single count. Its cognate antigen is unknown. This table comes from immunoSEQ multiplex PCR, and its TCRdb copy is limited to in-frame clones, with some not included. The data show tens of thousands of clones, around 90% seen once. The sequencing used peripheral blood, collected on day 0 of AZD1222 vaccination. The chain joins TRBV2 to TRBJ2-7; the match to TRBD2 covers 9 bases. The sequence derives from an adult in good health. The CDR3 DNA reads TGTGCCAGCAGAGAGGGACTAGCCTCCGAGCAGTACTTC. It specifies CASREGLASEQYF. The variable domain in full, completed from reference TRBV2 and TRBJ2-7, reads EPEVTQTPSHQVTQMGQEVILRCVPISNHLYFYWYRQILGQKVEFLVSFYNNEISEKSEIFDDQFSVERPDGSNFTLKIRSTKLEDSAMYFCASREGLASEQYFGPGTRLTVT.